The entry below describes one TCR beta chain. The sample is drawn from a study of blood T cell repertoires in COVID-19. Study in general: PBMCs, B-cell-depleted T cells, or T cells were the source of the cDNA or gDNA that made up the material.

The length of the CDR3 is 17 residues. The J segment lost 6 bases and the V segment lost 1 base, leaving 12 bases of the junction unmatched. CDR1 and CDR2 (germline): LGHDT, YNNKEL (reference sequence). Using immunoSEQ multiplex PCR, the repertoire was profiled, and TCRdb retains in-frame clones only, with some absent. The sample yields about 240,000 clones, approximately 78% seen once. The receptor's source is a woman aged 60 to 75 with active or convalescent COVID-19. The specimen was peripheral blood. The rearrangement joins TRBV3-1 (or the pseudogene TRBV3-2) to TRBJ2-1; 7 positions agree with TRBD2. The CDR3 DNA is TGTGCCAGCAGCCAAGGCCACCGGGGGGTAGTCCTCAATGAGCAGTTCTTC. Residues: CASSQGHRGVVLNEQFF.